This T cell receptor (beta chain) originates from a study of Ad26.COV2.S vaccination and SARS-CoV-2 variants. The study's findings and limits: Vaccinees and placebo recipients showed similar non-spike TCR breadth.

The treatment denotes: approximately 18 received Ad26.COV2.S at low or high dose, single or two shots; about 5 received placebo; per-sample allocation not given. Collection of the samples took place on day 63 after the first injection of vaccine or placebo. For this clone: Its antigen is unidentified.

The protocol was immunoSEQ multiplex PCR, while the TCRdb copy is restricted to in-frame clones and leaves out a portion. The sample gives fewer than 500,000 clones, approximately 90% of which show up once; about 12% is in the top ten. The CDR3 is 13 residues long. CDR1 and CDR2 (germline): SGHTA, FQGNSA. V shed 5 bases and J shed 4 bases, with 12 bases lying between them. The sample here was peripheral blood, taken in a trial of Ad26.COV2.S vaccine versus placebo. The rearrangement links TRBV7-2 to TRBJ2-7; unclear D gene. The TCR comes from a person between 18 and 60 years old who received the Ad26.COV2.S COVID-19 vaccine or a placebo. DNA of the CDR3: TGTGCCAGCAGCCCCCGGGCCCTGTACGAGCAGTACTTC. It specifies CASSPRALYEQYF.